The 27 T cell receptor beta chains presented below share a single source sample, sequenced in a study of T cells after yellow fever vaccination. MiXCR was run by TCRdb on the 5' RACE reads, yielding one entry per CDR3 protein. The top ten hold around 18% of the sample, which has about 350,000 distinct CDR3 sequences, roughly 10% seen once. The sequencing used PBMCs, collected on the day of the first yellow fever vaccination. These TCRs come from a man younger than 35 who received the YFV17D yellow fever vaccine.

The rearrangement links TRBV4-1 to TRBJ2-2; no reliable D call. Per the germline V gene, CDR1 is MGHRA and CDR2 is YSYEKL. The V and J ends lost 0 bases and 1 base respectively, with 6 bases between them. The CDR3 consists of 15 residues. DNA for the CDR3: TGCGCCAGCAGCCAAGATGGCAGGAACACCGGGGAGCTGTTTTTT. Translation: CASSQDGRNTGELFF.

This clonotype was seen a handful of times. CDR3 DNA: TGTGCCACCAGTGATTTGCACCCTCCGAACGAGCAGTACGTC. Its protein product is CATSDLHPPNEQYV. The chain employs TRBV24-1 and TRBJ2-7; no definite D call. V was trimmed by 0 bases and J by 5 bases, leaving 10 bases between them. The CDR3 consists of 14 residues. The germline V gene has CDR1 KGHDR and CDR2 SFDVKD.

This clonotype has only a few counts. The chain has TRBV7-2 and TRBJ2-7; D could derive from TRBD1 or TRBD2 (5 bases each). V lost 1 base, J lost 1 base, and 17 bases lay in between. The germline V gene has CDR1 SGHTA and CDR2 FQGNSA. The CDR3 covers 17 residues. The DNA for the CDR3 is TGTGCCAGCAGCTTAGGGGGGAATGGCCGGTTTTCCTACGAGCAGTACTTC. It translates to CASSLGGNGRFSYEQYF.

The V and J genes are TRBV7-9 and TRBJ2-1; 11 positions agree with TRBD1. Germline V lookup: CDR1 SEHNR, CDR2 FQNEAQ (reference sequence). The CDR3 spans 16 residues. The trim removed 0 bases at V and 7 bases at J, leaving 5 bases unmatched. The CDR3 here is CASSLAGTGGSNEQFF. In nucleotides, the CDR3 is TGTGCCAGCAGCTTAGCCGGGACAGGGGGATCGAATGAGCAGTTCTTC.

This chain uses TRBV12-3 or TRBV12-4 with TRBJ2-4; D remains unclear. V was cut by 1 base and J by 3 bases, with 7 bases left in between. This CDR3 is built from 14 residues. CDR3 DNA sequence: TGTGCCAGCAGTTTAGAGGGTCTCAAAAACATTCAGTACTTC. This gives the protein CASSLEGLKNIQYF.

This clonotype appeared many times. The rearrangement uses TRBV11-2 and TRBJ2-5, with 7 positions matching TRBD2. The J segment lost 2 bases and the V segment lost 6 bases, leaving 6 bases of the junction unmatched. The CDR3 is 14 residues long. The germline CDR1 and CDR2 sequences are SGHAT and FQNNGV. This chain's CDR3 is CASRPPAGQETQYF. The CDR3 DNA is TGTGCCAGCAGACCCCCAGCGGGACAAGAGACCCAGTACTTC.

There are a few counts of this clonotype. J is TRBJ2-7 and V is TRBV6-2 or TRBV6-3, with D unclear. Trimming took off 4 bases at V and 3 bases at J, with 10 bases between the two ends. The germline V gene has CDR1 MNHEY and CDR2 SVGEGT. CDR3 length: 13 amino acids. CDR3 DNA: TGTGCCAGCAGTTCCCGGGCCGTCTACGAGCAGTACGTC. It yields the protein CASSSRAVYEQYV.

This clonotype was observed a few times. This chain joins TRBV5-5 and TRBJ2-6; D perhaps matches TRBD1 (6 bases). V shed 0 bases and J shed 0 bases, with 10 bases lying between them. The CDR3 extends over 17 amino acids. The V gene's germline CDR1 is SGHKS and CDR2 YYEKEE (reference sequence). The chain's CDR3 is CASSLGQDLSGANVLTF. CDR3 in DNA: TGTGCCAGCAGCTTGGGACAGGATCTCTCTGGGGCCAACGTCCTGACTTTC.

This clonotype occurred a few times. V usage is TRBV6-2 or TRBV6-3 and J usage is TRBJ1-3; no clear D gene. Trimming pared 5 bases from V and 3 bases from J, leaving 11 bases between. The CDR3 is 14 residues long. Germline CDR1 is MNHEY and CDR2 is SVGEGT. CDR3 sequence: CASSRLGYGNTIYF. The CDR3 region has the DNA TGTGCCAGCAGTCGCCTCGGGTATGGAAACACCATATATTTT.

The chain links TRBV7-6 to TRBJ2-7; D unclear. The CDR3 has 20 amino acids. Germline lookup yields CDR1 SGHVS and CDR2 FNYEAQ. V lost 0 bases to trimming and J lost 0 bases, with 24 bases between them. The CDR3 here is CASSLAGEAGFRLSSYEQYV. CDR3 nucleotide sequence: TGTGCCAGCAGCTTAGCGGGTGAGGCAGGTTTTCGGCTAAGCTCCTACGAGCAGTACGTC.

V usage is TRBV5-5 and J usage is TRBJ1-4, with a tentative D call TRBD1 (5 bases). CDR1 is SGHKS and CDR2 is YYEKEE in the germline V gene (reference sequence). V was cut by 2 bases and J by 8 bases, with 10 bases left in between. This CDR3 has 13 amino acids. The CDR3: CASSFGDSEKLFF. The CDR3 DNA reads as TGTGCCAGCAGCTTTGGAGACAGCGAAAAACTGTTTTTT. The variable domain in full, completed from reference TRBV5-5 and TRBJ1-4, reads DAGVTQSPTHLIKTRGQQVTLRCSPISGHKSVSWYQQVLGQGPQFIFQYYEKEERGRGNFPDRFSARQFPNYSSELNVNALLLGDSALYLCASSFGDSEKLFFGSGTQLSVL.

The chain has TRBV10-1 and TRBJ1-1, with D hard to call. This CDR3 is 14 amino acids long. Deletions cut 5 bases from V and 1 base from J, with 11 bases between. CDR1 WNHNN and CDR2 SYGVQD come from the germline V gene (reference sequence). The CDR3 coding sequence is TGCGCCAGCAGTAAAAGGGATCCGAACACTGAAGCTTTCTTT. Residues: CASSKRDPNTEAFF.

This clonotype was detected only a few times. V gene TRBV20-1 combines with J gene TRBJ2-1; 15 bases are a match to TRBD2. The ends lost 5 bases at V and 0 bases at J; junction bases unmatched: 20. CDR1 is DFQATT, CDR2 SNEGSKA, per germline (reference sequence). CDR3 length equals 22 residues. In DNA form, the CDR3 reads TGCAGTGCTCGCCCCCCATCCGGGACTAGCGGGGGGAGCTTTAGCTCCTACAATGAGCAGTTCTTC. Protein: CSARPPSGTSGGSFSSYNEQFF.

The chain employs TRBV5-6 and TRBJ2-5; the D gene is possibly TRBD1 (6 bases). CDR3 size: 14 residues. Germline CDR1 and CDR2: SGHDT and YYEEEE. V lost 5 bases and J 4 bases, leaving 15 bases between the germline ends. CDR3 nucleotide sequence: TGTGCCAGCAGTACAGGGATTACGTTAGAGACCCAGTACTTC. It codes for CASSTGITLETQYF.

This clonotype turned up a few times. This rearrangement joins TRBV7-2 to TRBJ2-1, with 7 bases aligning to TRBD2. With V trimmed by 7 bases and J by 4 bases, 13 bases remained unmatched. The CDR3 extends over 16 amino acids. In germline, CDR1 is SGHTA, CDR2 FQGNSA. As DNA, the CDR3 is TGTGCCAGCAACCATAGAGGACTAGGCTTATACAATGAGCAGTTCTTC. It encodes CASNHRGLGLYNEQFF.

This clonotype has a handful of counts. J is TRBJ1-5 and V is TRBV6-5; D ambiguous. The length of the CDR3 is 15 residues. The germline gives CDR1 MNHEY, CDR2 SVGAGI. V dropped 1 base and J dropped 5 bases, with 12 bases sitting between them. Here the CDR3 DNA reads TGTGCCAGCAGTTACTTACCCCTTGGAGATCAGCCCCAGCATTTT. It translates to CASSYLPLGDQPQHF.

The chain recombines TRBV4-2 with TRBJ1-6, with D perhaps TRBD1 (5 bases). V was pared by 5 bases and J by 10 bases, with 15 bases between. CDR3 length: 14 residues. CDR1 LGHNA and CDR2 YNFKEQ come from the germline V gene. CDR3: CASSVPRGVSPLHF. CDR3 in DNA: TGTGCCAGCAGCGTCCCACGAGGGGTGTCACCCCTCCACTTT.

The chain recombines TRBV5-8 with TRBJ2-3; D gene ambiguous. Germline assignment: CDR1 SGHTS and CDR2 YDEGEE. The CDR3 has 14 residues. V lost 4 bases, J lost 0 bases, and 9 bases lay in between. CDR3 protein: CASSHKKSTDTQYF. The CDR3 nucleotides are TGTGCCAGCAGCCACAAAAAAAGCACAGATACGCAGTATTTT.

This clonotype appeared a few times. The chain uses TRBV5-1 and TRBJ1-1, with TRBD1 identical over 8 bases. The V gene end was trimmed by 3 bases and the J gene end by 4 bases; junction bases not matched to a gene: 11. The CDR3 runs to 16 residues. Germline assignment: CDR1 SGHRS and CDR2 YFSETQ. The CDR3 sequence is CASSSGQGQASTEAFF. The CDR3 DNA is TGCGCCAGCAGCTCCGGACAGGGACAGGCGAGCACTGAAGCTTTCTTT.

This clonotype was observed many times. The chain employs TRBV18 and TRBJ2-1; D is uncertain. Germline V gene sequence: CDR1 KGHSH, CDR2 LQKENI. The CDR3 has 12 amino acids. The V end was cut by 1 base, the J end by 8 bases, with 6 bases between. The CDR3 region is CASSPQGDEQFF. The CDR3 DNA reads TGTGCCAGCTCACCACAGGGTGATGAGCAGTTCTTC. The full variable domain, with the rest looked up from reference TRBV18 and TRBJ2-1, is NAGVMQNPRHLVRRRGQEARLRCSPMKGHSHVYWYRQLPEEGLKFMVYLQKENIIDESGMPKERFSAEFPKEGPSILRIQQVVRGDSAAYFCASSPQGDEQFFGPGTRLTVL.

The rearrangement joins TRBV4-2 to TRBJ1-3; 9 bases align to TRBD1. The germline CDR1 and CDR2 sequences are LGHNA and YNFKEQ. The CDR3 contains 21 residues. J lost 4 bases, V lost 2 bases, and 21 bases had no gene match. The CDR3 DNA follows: TGTGCCAGCAGCCAAACCACACTTCTGACAGGGGGTTTAACTTGGGGAAACACCATATATTTT. As protein: CASSQTTLLTGGLTWGNTIYF.

In DNA, the CDR3 is TGTGCCTGGAGTGGCAGGGGGCAGGAGACCCAGTACTTC. Amino acids: CAWSGRGQETQYF. The chain couples TRBV30 to TRBJ2-5, with 8 bases lining up with TRBD1. From germline, CDR1 is GTSNPN and CDR2 SVGIG (reference sequence). The CDR3 is made up of 13 amino acids. The J segment lost 5 bases and the V segment lost 1 base, leaving 3 bases of the junction unmatched.

This clonotype has just a few counts. The rearrangement joins TRBV7-9 to TRBJ1-2, with 8 bases identical to TRBD1. Germline V CDR1 and CDR2: SEHNR, FQNEAQ (reference sequence). The V gene end was trimmed by 4 bases and the J gene end by 7 bases; junction bases not matched to a gene: 11. The CDR3 length is 15 residues. The CDR3 region has the DNA TGTGCCAGCAGCTCCAGGGACAGGTATACTCTTGGCTACACCTTC. Its protein is CASSSRDRYTLGYTF.

This clonotype was counted a few times. The CDR3 nucleotides are TGTGCCAGCAGCCCTGGCGTCCCTAGCGGGGGGTACAATGAGCAGTTCTTC. Encoded protein: CASSPGVPSGGYNEQFF. The chain couples TRBV5-4 to TRBJ2-1; 11 bases align to TRBD2. Germline V lookup: CDR1 SGHNT, CDR2 YYREEE (reference sequence). CDR3 size: 17 residues. V trimming: 4 bases; J trimming: 4 bases; junction bases outside the gene matches: 10.

In this sample, this clonotype turned up a few times. The CDR3 nucleotides are TGTGCCAGTAAATCCCAGGAGAAGGAAAAACTGTTTTTT. Translating it yields CASKSQEKEKLFF. This chain uses TRBV19 with TRBJ1-4; D gene uncertain. V lost 7 bases, J lost 8 bases, and 14 bases lay in between. CDR1 is LNHDA and CDR2 is SQIVND in the germline V gene (reference sequence). The CDR3 runs 13 residues.

A few counts support this clonotype. The chain is built from TRBV15 and TRBJ1-1; 8 bases fit TRBD1. This CDR3 spans 14 amino acids. Germline V gives CDR1 LNHNV, CDR2 YYDKDF (reference sequence). V was clipped by 5 bases and J by 8 bases; unmatched bases: 10. This chain's CDR3 is CATSPRFSGGEAFF. The CDR3 DNA sequence: TGTGCCACCAGCCCCCGTTTCTCAGGGGGCGAAGCTTTCTTT.

The rearrangement uses TRBV7-2 and TRBJ1-5; D uncertain. V was pared by 3 bases and J by 6 bases, with 9 bases between. The germline CDR1 and CDR2 sequences are SGHTA and FQGNSA. The CDR3 loop spans 13 amino acids. The CDR3 protein is CASSFLLAQPQHF. The CDR3 nucleotides are TGTGCCAGCAGCTTTCTCTTGGCTCAGCCCCAGCATTTT.